This TCR beta chain derives from a study of OX40 agonist ivuxolimab in advanced cancers. Notes on the study in general: Clonal expansion by week 6 occurred in CD4+ and CD8+ blood T cells (at 0.1 to 3.0 mg/kg).

The repertoire was sequenced with immunoSEQ multiplex PCR; TCRdb's copy has only in-frame clones and lacks some. Altogether fewer than 80,000 clones are present, around 86% being singletons, with the ten largest covering approximately 1.3%. The V and J ends lost 2 bases and 7 bases respectively, with 11 bases between them. The CDR3 loop spans 13 amino acids. Germline V gene data show CDR1 as MDHEN and CDR2 as SYDVKM. Of note for this clone: Its cognate antigen is unknown.

The origin of this receptor is an adult with an advanced solid tumor such as melanoma, head and neck, liver or kidney cancer. The gene calls are TRBV28 and TRBJ1-2, with D possibly being TRBD1 (5 bases). The sample here was CD4+ or CD8+ T cells sorted from blood, taken in a trial of the OX40 agonist ivuxolimab. In DNA form, the CDR3 reads TGTGCCAGCAGTTTAGGCAGGGAGGGTGGCTACACCTTC. Its translation: CASSLGREGGYTF.